The entry below gives a single TCR beta chain sequence along with its context. From germline, CDR1 is SNHLY and CDR2 FYNNEI. Trimming shortened V by 3 bases and J by 1 base, and 3 bases separated the two germline ends. This CDR3 region has 12 residues. The sample is drawn from a study of T cell responses to AZD1222 COVID-19 vaccine. The method was immunoSEQ multiplex PCR; TCRdb's version includes in-frame clones alone and lacks a portion of them. The data hold about 120,000 clones, with more than 75% observed a single time. The TCR comes from an adult in good health. Specimen: peripheral blood, collected on day 0 of AZD1222 vaccination. This chain connects TRBV2 to TRBJ1-1; D ambiguous. CDR3 sequence: CASSEKNTEAFF. CDR3 DNA: TGTGCCAGCAGTGAGAAGAACACTGAAGCTTTCTTT.